Included here is one TCR beta chain sequence, with context. Its antigen is currently not known. The sample holds no much larger clone one base away, and base qualities are not on file. The CDR3 measures 12 amino acids from cysteine to phenylalanine. Solely the CDR3 DNA is kept, with 36 bases framed from the first base. V is cut by 1 base and J by 7 bases, and the space between the germline ends is 7 bases. CDR1 and CDR2, per the germline V gene (reference sequence), are LNHDA and SQIVND. The entry originates in a study of T cell responses to AZD1222 COVID-19 vaccine (dated by TCRdb to the early 2020s). Context from the whole study: A total of just over 230 trial participants underwent TCR sequencing, of whom about 200 had received two doses of AZD1222 and around 26 had received two doses of the MenACWY control vaccine. Enrollment into the trials was organized by age into subgroups of 18-55, 56-69 and 70-plus years, and those subgroups contained approximately 160, 26 and 62 TCR-sequenced participants, respectively. Results the study describes overall, beyond this receptor: After two AZD1222 doses, spike-specific TCR breadth and depth were significantly higher than at day 0 and than in MenACWY recipients. Conclusions about previously exposed vaccinees were limited because only six AZD1222 recipients were SARS-CoV-2 seropositive at baseline. CD4 TCRs associated with the vaccine covered the entire spike protein, and the dominant responses were in regions 160-218 and 743-854. Epitopes outside the regions mutated in the B.1.351 and B.1.1.7 variants were reportedly recognized by nearly half of the unique spike-specific TCRs. Participants were mostly white British and included more females than males, and it was suggested by the authors that clonal diversity may have been underestimated. In the small 56-69-year group, the increase in depth fell short of significance, most likely because of low power. Because no day 14 peak-response samples were available, the repertoires could be characterized only after the peak T cell response.

The CDR3 regions of human TCRbeta chains were analyzed by immunosequencing. The original pipeline was this. TCRs in the repertoires were matched against a reference library of SARS-CoV-2-specific TCRs that had been generated with the MIRA antigen-specificity platform. Breadth meant the fraction of unique TCRs that were SARS-CoV-2-associated, whereas depth meant the fraction of total T cells that were SARS-CoV-2-associated. Using the MIRA data, each spike-specific TCR was mapped to the spike region that the TCR reacts to and placed in a CD4 or CD8 class. Log10-transformed breadth and depth values were compared by one-way ANOVA with Sidak's multiple comparisons tests. Sourced from immuneACCESS, this table was stored by TCRdb with only in-frame sequences that have V and J called. A share of the clones is absent; for the studies checked, an unresolved V gene accounts for under half, and the remainder has no known explanation. For V, J and clone size, that table is used; D and trimming come from the DNA. The sample profile shows 150,000 to 200,000 clones; approximately 87% of them were found once. The ten largest make up around 2.5% of the sample.

The intended sense of this specimen's time point label: baseline before first vaccination. Interpreted using the paper, the treatment or condition label stands for: meningococcal conjugate vaccine given as trial control. Samples from vaccinated people were obtained from the UK trials COV001 and COV002, which included a single-blind randomized controlled phase 2/3 trial of AZD1222 (ChAdOx1 nCoV-19) in healthy adults. For TCRbeta chain sequencing, PBMC samples were collected from trial participants at day 0 and at day 28 after the second dose. This sample comprised peripheral blood, obtained on day 0 of MenACWY control vaccination. This clonotype was sampled from an adult in good health. The chain uses TRBV19 and TRBJ1-2; the D gene assignment is ambiguous. Here the CDR3 is given as CASSIASSGYTF. The DNA reads as follows: TGTGCCAGTAGTATAGCCAGCTCTGGCTACACCTTC.